Listed here is a single T cell receptor (beta chain). Its antigen is still unknown. Germline-derived CDR1 and CDR2 are SGHAT and FQNNGV. The CDR3 has 16 residues. V lost 3 bases and J 0 bases, leaving 12 bases between the germline ends. The entry originates in a study of cytomegalovirus exposure and HLA in healthy donors. Study-level findings and limits: The only immune exposure information that was available was CMV serostatus. Sequencing likely generated an artifact that appeared as a cluster of highly shared sequence variants. Presence/absence analyses assumed roughly uniform sequencing depth across donors.

13 Jbeta primers and 60 Vbeta primers were used for the PCR. Using immunoSEQ multiplex PCR, the repertoire was profiled, and TCRdb retains in-frame clones only, with some absent. The repertoire consists of 150,000 to 200,000 clones, with roughly 77% occurring once and the leading ten covering roughly 1.4%. Sequenced sample: PBMCs. This chain uses TRBV11-2 with TRBJ1-3; tentative D call: TRBD1 (5 bases). This TCR derives from a woman aged 45-60 years in good health and CMV-seronegative. The CDR3 bases are TGTGCCAGCAGCTTTTCCCGGGACTTCTCTGGAAACACCATATATTTT. This sequence encodes CASSFSRDFSGNTIYF.